The entry that follows covers one T cell receptor (beta chain) sequence. The source of the sample is a study of T-cell reconstitution after alpha-beta-depleted transplantation in children. Trimming removed 8 bases from V and 0 bases from J, with 13 bases in between. Germline CDR1 and CDR2: MNHNS and SASEGT. The CDR3 sequence is 15 residues long. This sample's TCRbeta library carried unique molecular identifier barcodes. TCRdb ran MiXCR on the PCR reads and lists one entry per CDR3 protein. The sample yields just under 550,000 distinct CDR3 sequences, roughly 18% seen once. The sequences come from PBMCs from the stem cell graft donor, collected from the stem cell graft. This clonotype originated in a human donor who donated a stem cell graft to a child with acute lymphoblastic leukemia. The chain couples TRBV6-1 to TRBJ2-2; weak D call: TRBD2 (7 bases). The CDR3 region has the DNA TGTGCCAGCGCCAAGGGGGGGTCGAACACCGGGGAGCTGTTTTTT. Its protein product is CASAKGGSNTGELFF.